The 12 T cell receptor beta chains given below trace back to one sample, sequenced in a study of T cell repertoires in cytomegalovirus infection. TCRdb itself ran the reads through MiXCR, one entry per CDR3 protein. The data contain hundreds of thousands of distinct CDR3 sequences, about 33% of them singletons. Their antigen targets remain unknown. This specimen was cultured PBMCs, taken from culture after CMV antigen stimulation. These receptors originate from a human donor in good health (CMV status not recorded). Some clones in this sample may be carry-over from other donors' samples.

V gene TRBV11-2 combines with J gene TRBJ1-6; a possible D gene is TRBD1 (5 bases). The CDR3 is 16 amino acids. Trimming pared 1 base from V and 8 bases from J, leaving 15 bases between. Germline-derived CDR1 and CDR2 are SGHAT and FQNNGV. The CDR3 protein is CASSLAGSGTHSPLHF. The DNA of the CDR3 is TGTGCCAGCAGCTTAGCTGGATCCGGGACTCATTCACCCCTCCACTTT.

This chain joins TRBV19 and TRBJ1-1, with 7 bases that match TRBD1. Losses at the gene ends were 4 bases for V and 4 bases for J; bases not matched to a gene: 6. The germline V gene has CDR1 LNHDA and CDR2 SQIVND (reference sequence). The CDR3 spans 14 residues. The CDR3 DNA reads TGTGCCAGTAGTACAGTCCCAGGGGGCACTGAAGCTTTCTTT. It encodes CASSTVPGGTEAFF. The variable domain in full, with the rest retrieved from reference TRBV19 and TRBJ1-1, is DGGITQSPKYLFRKEGQNVTLSCEQNLNHDAMYWYRQDPGQGLRLIYYSQIVNDFQKGDIAEGYSVSREKKESFPLTVTSAQKNPTAFYLCASSTVPGGTEAFFGQGTRLTVV.

The sample holds many counts of this clonotype. The chain combines TRBV7-9 with TRBJ2-7; D ambiguous. The ends were cut back, 2 bases at V and 2 bases at J, with 7 bases in the middle. The length of the CDR3 is 13 residues. Germline V gene sequence: CDR1 SEHNR, CDR2 FQNEAQ (reference sequence). CDR3 sequence (DNA): TGTGCCAGCAGCTTACTGCGGACCTACGAGCAGTACTTC. It translates to CASSLLRTYEQYF.

V and J are TRBV4-1 and TRBJ2-7; the match to TRBD2 covers 11 bases. The V segment lost 2 bases and the J segment 1 base; nucleotides outside the gene matches: 4. This CDR3 region has 16 residues. Germline CDR1 reads MGHRA; CDR2 reads YSYEKL. The DNA of the CDR3 is TGCGCCAGCAGCCAACCAACTAGCGGGGGTTCCTACGAGCAGTACTTC. Its translation: CASSQPTSGGSYEQYF.

This chain uses TRBV20-1 with TRBJ2-3; D may be TRBD2 (5 bases). This CDR3 contains 15 residues. Trimming removed 1 base from V and 2 bases from J, with 13 bases in between. CDR1 is DFQATT and CDR2 is SNEGSKA in the germline V gene (reference sequence). CDR3 DNA: TGCAGTGCTAGAGCCCTGGGCGGGCCCACAGATACGCAGTATTTT. It codes for CSARALGGPTDTQYF.

The rearrangement links TRBV6-5 to TRBJ2-7; weak D call: TRBD2 (6 bases). The V gene lost 0 bases and the J gene lost 6 bases, with 15 bases spanning the gap. The CDR3 is 15 residues long. CDR1 and CDR2 (germline): MNHEY, SVGAGI. The CDR3 loop is CASSYSGLGSVEQYF. CDR3 bases: TGTGCCAGCAGTTACTCGGGACTGGGTTCCGTCGAGCAGTACTTC.

This chain uses TRBV6-5 with TRBJ2-1; 9 nucleotides match TRBD2. V shed 5 bases, J shed 7 bases, and the junction held 9 bases outside the gene matches. The CDR3 has 15 residues. The germline gives CDR1 MNHEY, CDR2 SVGAGI. CDR3 coding DNA: TGTGCCAGCAGTGATGCGGGAGGGCCGTGGAATGAGCAGTTCTTC. Its protein is CASSDAGGPWNEQFF.

This chain uses TRBV28 with TRBJ1-2; D gene uncertain. The CDR3 contains 14 residues. Germline values: CDR1 MDHEN, CDR2 SYDVKM. V was cut by 4 bases and J by 8 bases, with 17 bases left in between. CDR3 sequence: CASSSRHAVGGYTF. CDR3 DNA: TGTGCCAGCAGTTCCCGACATGCGGTGGGGGGCTACACCTTC.

This clonotype was counted a single time. This chain connects TRBV20-1 to TRBJ1-1, with D perhaps TRBD1 (6 bases). CDR3 length: 15 amino acids. V lost 1 base to trimming and J lost 0 bases, with 12 bases between them. Looked up from germline, CDR1 is DFQATT and CDR2 is SNEGSKA (reference sequence). This chain's CDR3 is CSARGAGGLNTEAFF. The CDR3 DNA sequence: TGCAGTGCTAGAGGGGCCGGGGGCCTGAACACTGAAGCTTTCTTT.

This clonotype was observed at least ten times. CDR3 coding DNA: TGTGCCAGCAGCTTACTTTTCGGAACCCCGGCAAACTACGAGCAGTACTTC. Translation: CASSLLFGTPANYEQYF. The rearrangement links TRBV7-2 to TRBJ2-7; no reliable D call. The length of the CDR3 is 17 residues. V was trimmed by 2 bases and J by 3 bases, leaving 20 bases between them. Germline V lookup: CDR1 SGHTA, CDR2 FQGNSA.

The rearrangement joins TRBV2 to TRBJ2-1, with D possibly being TRBD2 (5 bases). Germline V gene lookup returns CDR1 SNHLY and CDR2 FYNNEI. The CDR3 totals 15 residues. Trimming removed 0 bases from V and 7 bases from J, with 13 bases in between. CDR3 in amino acids: CASSEASANLNEQFF. CDR3 bases: TGTGCCAGCAGTGAAGCTAGCGCCAACTTGAATGAGCAGTTCTTC.

This clonotype was counted a few times. V usage is TRBV20-1 and J usage is TRBJ1-5, with 9 bases lining up with TRBD1. Per the germline V gene, CDR1 is DFQATT and CDR2 is SNEGSKA (reference sequence). The J segment lost 7 bases and the V segment lost 6 bases, leaving 7 bases of the junction unmatched. The CDR3 runs to 13 residues. CDR3 nucleotide sequence: TGCAGTGCGATGGACAGGGGAAAACAGCCCCAGCATTTT. Its protein is CSAMDRGKQPQHF.